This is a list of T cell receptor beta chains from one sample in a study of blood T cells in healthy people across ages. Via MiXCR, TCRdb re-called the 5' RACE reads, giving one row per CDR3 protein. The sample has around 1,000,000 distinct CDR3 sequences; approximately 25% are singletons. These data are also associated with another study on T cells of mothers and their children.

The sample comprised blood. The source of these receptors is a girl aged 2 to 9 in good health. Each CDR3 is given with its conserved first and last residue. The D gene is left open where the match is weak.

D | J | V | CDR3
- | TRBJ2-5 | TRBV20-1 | CSARGIAETQYF
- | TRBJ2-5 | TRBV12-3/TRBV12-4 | CASSWVGERETQYF
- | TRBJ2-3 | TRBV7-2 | CASSLEVAADTQYF
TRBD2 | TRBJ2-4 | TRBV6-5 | CASSATSGPKYF
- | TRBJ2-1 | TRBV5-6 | CASSLELATYNEQFF
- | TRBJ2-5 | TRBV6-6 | CASSYSRGSLGQYF
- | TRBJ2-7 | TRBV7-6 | CASSSMTGGEQYF
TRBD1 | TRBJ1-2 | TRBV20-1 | CSATQGGPEDYGYTF
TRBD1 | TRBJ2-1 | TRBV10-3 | CAISRQGNSWNEQFF
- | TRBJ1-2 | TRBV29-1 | CSVEERVSTYGYTF
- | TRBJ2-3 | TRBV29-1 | CSVVRETSSTDTQYF
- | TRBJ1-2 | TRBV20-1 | CSAPSGGLGGYTF
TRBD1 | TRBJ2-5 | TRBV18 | CASSPRSGGEETQYF
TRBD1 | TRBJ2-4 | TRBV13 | CASSPRTGEGIQYF
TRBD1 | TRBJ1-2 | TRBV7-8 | CASTPGTGVGGYTF
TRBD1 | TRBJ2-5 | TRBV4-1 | CASSQGQGARLGETQYF
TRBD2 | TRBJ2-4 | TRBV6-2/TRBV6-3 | CASSSGRENIQYF
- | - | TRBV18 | CASSPPVEHYEQYF
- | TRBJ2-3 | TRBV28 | CASSPRITQYF
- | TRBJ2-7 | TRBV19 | CASSIGQIPYEQYF
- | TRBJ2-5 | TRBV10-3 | CAISDLEGGTRETQYF
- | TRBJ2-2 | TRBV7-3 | CASRPRGAGELFF
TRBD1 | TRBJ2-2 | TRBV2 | CASSVGQGSGELFF
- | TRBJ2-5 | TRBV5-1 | CASSSPGTDKETQYF
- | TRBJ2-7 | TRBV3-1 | CASSPRTAQGGQYF
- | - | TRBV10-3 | CAISESGYEQYF
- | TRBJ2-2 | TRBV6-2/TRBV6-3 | CASGADYYGELFF
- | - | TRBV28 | CATAFGYNEQFF
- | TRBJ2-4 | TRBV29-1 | CSVEEIAKNIQYF
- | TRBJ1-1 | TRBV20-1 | CSARRGQKNTEAFF
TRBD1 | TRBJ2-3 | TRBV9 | CASSAAGTAIADTQYF
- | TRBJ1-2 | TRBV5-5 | CASSFRSDPPYGYTF
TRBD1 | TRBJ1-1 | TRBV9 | CASSVGTGVAFF
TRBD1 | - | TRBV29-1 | CSVALDRGYEQYF
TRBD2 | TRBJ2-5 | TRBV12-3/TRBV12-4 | CASSLGAGGTIETQYF
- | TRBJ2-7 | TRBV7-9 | CASSLSTTGLSYEQYF
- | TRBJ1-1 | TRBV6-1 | CASGWNTEAFF
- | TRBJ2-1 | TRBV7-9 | CASSTRADNEQFF
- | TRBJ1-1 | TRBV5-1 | CASSFRVEGGNTEAFF